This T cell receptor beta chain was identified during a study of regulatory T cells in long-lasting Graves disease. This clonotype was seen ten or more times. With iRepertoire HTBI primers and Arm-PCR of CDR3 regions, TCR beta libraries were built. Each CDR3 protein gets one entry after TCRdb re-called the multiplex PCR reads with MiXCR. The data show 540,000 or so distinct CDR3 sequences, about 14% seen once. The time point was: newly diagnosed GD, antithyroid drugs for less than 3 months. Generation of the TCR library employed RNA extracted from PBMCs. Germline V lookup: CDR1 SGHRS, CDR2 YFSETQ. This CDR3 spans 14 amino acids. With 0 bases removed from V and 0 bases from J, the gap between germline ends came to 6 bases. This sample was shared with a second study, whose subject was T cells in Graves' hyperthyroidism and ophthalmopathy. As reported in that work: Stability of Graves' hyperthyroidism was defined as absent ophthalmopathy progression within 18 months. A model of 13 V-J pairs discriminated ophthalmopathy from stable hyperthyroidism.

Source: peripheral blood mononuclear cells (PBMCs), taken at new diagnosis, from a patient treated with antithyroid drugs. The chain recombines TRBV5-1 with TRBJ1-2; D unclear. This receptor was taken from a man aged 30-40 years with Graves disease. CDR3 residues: CASSLVPANYGYTF. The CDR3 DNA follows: TGCGCCAGCAGCTTGGTCCCAGCTAACTATGGCTACACCTTC.